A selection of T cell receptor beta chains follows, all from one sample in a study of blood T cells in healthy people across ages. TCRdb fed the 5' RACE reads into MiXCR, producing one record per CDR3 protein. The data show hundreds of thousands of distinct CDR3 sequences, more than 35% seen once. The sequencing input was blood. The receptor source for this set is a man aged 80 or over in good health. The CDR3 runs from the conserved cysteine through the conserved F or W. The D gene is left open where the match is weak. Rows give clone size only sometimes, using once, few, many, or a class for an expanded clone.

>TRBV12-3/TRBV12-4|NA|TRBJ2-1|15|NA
TGTGCCAGCAGTTTTAGTACCCTTAACTACAATGAGCAGTTCTTC
CASSFSTLNYNEQFF
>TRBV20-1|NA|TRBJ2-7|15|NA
TGCAGTGCTAATTCTCCGGGACCTGAAAACTACGAGCAGTACTTC
CSANSPGPENYEQYF
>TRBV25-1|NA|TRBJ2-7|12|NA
TGTGCCAGCAGCGACTTCTCCTACGAGCAGTACTTC
CASSDFSYEQYF
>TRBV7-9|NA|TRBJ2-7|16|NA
TGTGCCAGCAGCCGGACCGACACGGGGTCCAGATGCGAGCAGTACTTC
CASSRTDTGSRCEQYF
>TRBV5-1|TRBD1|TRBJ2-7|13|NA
TGTGCCAGCAGCTCGGGACAGTACAATGAGCAGTACTTC
CASSSGQYNEQYF
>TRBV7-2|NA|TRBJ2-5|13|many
TGTGCCAGCGGGGGCTCCGTTGGGGAGACCCAGTACTTC
CASGGSVGETQYF
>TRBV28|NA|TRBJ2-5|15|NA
TGTGCCAGCAGTTCTCCCGGGACCCACCAAGAGACCCAGTACTTC
CASSSPGTHQETQYF
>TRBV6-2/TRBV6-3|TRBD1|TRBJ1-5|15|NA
TGTGCCAGCAGTCCCCACAGGGGGCTTTATCAGCCCCAGCATTTT
CASSPHRGLYQPQHF
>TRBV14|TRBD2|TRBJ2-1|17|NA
TGTGCCAGCAGCCCTTTCTCGCCGGCTAGCGGGAGTTATGAGCAGTTCTTC
CASSPFSPASGSYEQFF
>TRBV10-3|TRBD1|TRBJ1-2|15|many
TGTGCCATCAGTGAAGGACAGGGGTTTCCTTATGGCTACACCTTC
CAISEGQGFPYGYTF
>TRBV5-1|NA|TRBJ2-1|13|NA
TGCGCCAGCAGCTTAGGGACCACCTACGAGCAGTTCTTC
CASSLGTTYEQFF
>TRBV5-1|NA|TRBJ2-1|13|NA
TGCGCCAGCAGCTCCACAGGGTTGGTTGAGCAGTTCTTC
CASSSTGLVEQFF
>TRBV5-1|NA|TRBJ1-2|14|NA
TGCGCCAGCAGCTTGGCCGCAGGGGCGCGCGGCTACACCTTC
CASSLAAGARGYTF
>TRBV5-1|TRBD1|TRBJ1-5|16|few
TGCGCCAGCAGCTTGGTGACAGGGGACGGCAATCAGCCCCAGCATTTT
CASSLVTGDGNQPQHF
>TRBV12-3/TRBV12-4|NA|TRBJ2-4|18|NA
TGTGCCAGCAGTTTGGGGCCCATGGACGGAGTAGCCAAAAACATTCAGTACTTC
CASSLGPMDGVAKNIQYF
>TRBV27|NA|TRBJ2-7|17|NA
TGTGCCAGCAGTTTGCGGGCAGGGTTTGGACTTACCTACGAGCAGTACTTC
CASSLRAGFGLTYEQYF
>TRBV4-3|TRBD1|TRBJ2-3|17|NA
TGCGCCAGCAGCCAAGATCAGACAGGGCCCTCCACAGATACGCAGTATTTT
CASSQDQTGPSTDTQYF
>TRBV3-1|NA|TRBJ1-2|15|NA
TGTGCCAGCAGCCCCCTCAGCACTGTCGACTATGGCTACACCTTC
CASSPLSTVDYGYTF
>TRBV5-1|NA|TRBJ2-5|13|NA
TGCGCCAGCAGCTCCAGGGTCGAGGAGACCCAGTACTTC
CASSSRVEETQYF
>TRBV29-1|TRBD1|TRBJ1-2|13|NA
TGCAGCGACTGGGACAGCTCTAACTATGGCTACACCTTC
CSDWDSSNYGYTF
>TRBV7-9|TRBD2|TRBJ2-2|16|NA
TGTGCCAGCATTAAGCTAGCGGGAATGCCTCTCGGGGAGCTGTTTTTT
CASIKLAGMPLGELFF
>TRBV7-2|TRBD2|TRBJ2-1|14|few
TGTGCCAGCAGCGTCGGGAGGGCCTACAATGAGCAGTTCTTC
CASSVGRAYNEQFF
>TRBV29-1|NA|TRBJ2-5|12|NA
TGCAGCGCCCGAGGGATCCAAGAGACCCAGTACTTC
CSARGIQETQYF
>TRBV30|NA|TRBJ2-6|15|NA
TGTGCCTGGAGTGTACCGGTTGCCGGGGCCAACGTCCTGACTTTC
CAWSVPVAGANVLTF
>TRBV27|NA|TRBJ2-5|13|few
TGTGCCAGCCGTGGGTCTTTCGGAGAGACCCAGTACTTC
CASRGSFGETQYF
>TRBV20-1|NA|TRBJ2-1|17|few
TGCAGTGCTAGAGCGGAAACGGGAATTAGTTCCTACAATGAGCAGTTCTTC
CSARAETGISSYNEQFF
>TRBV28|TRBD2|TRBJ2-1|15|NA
TGTGCCAGCAGTTTCGTAGCGGGAGGGCCTGCGAGTTGGTTCTTC
CASSFVAGGPASWFF
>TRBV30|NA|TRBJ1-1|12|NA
TGTGCCTGGGGGAGGGTGAACACTGAAGCTTTCTTT
CAWGRVNTEAFF
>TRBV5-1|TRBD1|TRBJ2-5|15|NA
TGCGCCAGCAGCCCTTGGCAGGGGGTCGCGGATGAGCAGTACTTC
CASSPWQGVADEQYF
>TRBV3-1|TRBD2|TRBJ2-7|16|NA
TGTGCCAGCAGCCAAGTTACCCCAGCGGGAGTCGGTGAGCAGTACTTC
CASSQVTPAGVGEQYF
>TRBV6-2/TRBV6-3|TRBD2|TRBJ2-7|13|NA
TGTGCCAGCAGCGCCGGACTAGCGGGTGAGCAGTACTTC
CASSAGLAGEQYF
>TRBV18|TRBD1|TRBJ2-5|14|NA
TGTGCCAGCTCACCCGGGACAGGGGTCCCGGAGCAGTACTTC
CASSPGTGVPEQYF
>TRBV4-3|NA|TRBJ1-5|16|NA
TGCGCCAGCAGCCAAGATTTAGGCAGGGAAGGTCAGCCCCAGCATTTT
CASSQDLGREGQPQHF
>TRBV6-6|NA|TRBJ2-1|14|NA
TGTGCCAGCAGTTACTCTTTACGGAGCAATGAGCAGTTCTTC
CASSYSLRSNEQFF
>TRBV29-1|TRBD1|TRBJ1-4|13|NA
TGCAGCGTTGGCCAAAGGGGGCCTGAAAAACTGTTTTTT
CSVGQRGPEKLFF
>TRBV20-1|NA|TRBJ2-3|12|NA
TGCAGTGCTACCAGACAGGCAGATACGCAGTATTTT
CSATRQADTQYF
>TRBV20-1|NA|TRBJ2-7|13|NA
TGCAGTGCTAGAAGTCGGGGCCTCTACGAGCAGTACTTC
CSARSRGLYEQYF
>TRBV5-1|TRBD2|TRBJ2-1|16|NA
TGCGCCAGCAGCTTGGTCTCTAGCGGGAGTTACAATGAGCAGTTCTTC
CASSLVSSGSYNEQFF
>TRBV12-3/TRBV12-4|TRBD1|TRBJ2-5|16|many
TGTGCCAGCAGTCCCCAACGGACAGGGGGTGGCGAGACCCAGTACTTC
CASSPQRTGGGETQYF